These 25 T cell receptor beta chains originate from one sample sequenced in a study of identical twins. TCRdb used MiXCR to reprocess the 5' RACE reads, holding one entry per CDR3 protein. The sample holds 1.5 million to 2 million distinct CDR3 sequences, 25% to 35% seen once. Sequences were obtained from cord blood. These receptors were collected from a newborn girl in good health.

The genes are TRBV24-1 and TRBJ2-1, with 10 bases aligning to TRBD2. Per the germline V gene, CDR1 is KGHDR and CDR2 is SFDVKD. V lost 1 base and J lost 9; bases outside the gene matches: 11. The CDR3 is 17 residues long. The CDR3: CATSDLAGGTLIREQFF. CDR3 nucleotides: TGTGCCACCAGTGATTTAGCGGGAGGGACCCTAATTCGTGAGCAGTTCTTC.

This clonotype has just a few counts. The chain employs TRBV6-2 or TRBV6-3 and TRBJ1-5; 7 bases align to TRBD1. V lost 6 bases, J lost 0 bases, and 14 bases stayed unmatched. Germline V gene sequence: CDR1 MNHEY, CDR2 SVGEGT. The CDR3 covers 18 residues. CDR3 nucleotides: TGTGCCAGCAGACACAGGGGCCCCCTCGGCTATAGCAATCAGCCCCAGCATTTT. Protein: CASRHRGPLGYSNQPQHF.

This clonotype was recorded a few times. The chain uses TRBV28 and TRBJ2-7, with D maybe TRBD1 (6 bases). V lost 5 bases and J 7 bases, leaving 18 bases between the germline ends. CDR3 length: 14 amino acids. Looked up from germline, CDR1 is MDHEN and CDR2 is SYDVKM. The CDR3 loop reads CASSGSWTAYEQYF. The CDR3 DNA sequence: TGTGCCAGCAGTGGGTCATGGACAGCTTATGAGCAGTACTTC.

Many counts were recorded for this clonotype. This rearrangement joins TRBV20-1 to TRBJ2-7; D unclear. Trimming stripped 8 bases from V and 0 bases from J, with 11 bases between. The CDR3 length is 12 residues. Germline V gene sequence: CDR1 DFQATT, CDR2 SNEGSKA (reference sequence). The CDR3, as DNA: TGCAGTCCCGAGGTCTACTCCTACGAGCAGTACTTC. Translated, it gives CSPEVYSYEQYF.

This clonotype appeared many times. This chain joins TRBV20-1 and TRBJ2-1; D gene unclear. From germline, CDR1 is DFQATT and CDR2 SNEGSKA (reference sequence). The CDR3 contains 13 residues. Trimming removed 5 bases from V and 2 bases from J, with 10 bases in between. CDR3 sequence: CSAAVGTYNEQFF. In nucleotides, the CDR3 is TGCAGTGCTGCGGTGGGGACCTACAATGAGCAGTTCTTC.

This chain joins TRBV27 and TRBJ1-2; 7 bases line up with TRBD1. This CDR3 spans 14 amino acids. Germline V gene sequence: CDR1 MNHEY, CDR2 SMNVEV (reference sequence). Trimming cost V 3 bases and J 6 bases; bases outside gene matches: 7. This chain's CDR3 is CASSFGGGGDGYTF. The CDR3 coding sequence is TGTGCCAGCAGTTTCGGCGGAGGGGGCGATGGCTACACCTTC.

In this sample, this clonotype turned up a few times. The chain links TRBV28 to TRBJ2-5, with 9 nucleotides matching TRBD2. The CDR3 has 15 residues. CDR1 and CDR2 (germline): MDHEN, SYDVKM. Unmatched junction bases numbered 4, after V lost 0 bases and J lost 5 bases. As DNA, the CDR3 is TGTGCCAGCAGTTTATGTTGCGGGAGGGCCGAGACCCAGTACTTC. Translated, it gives CASSLCCGRAETQYF. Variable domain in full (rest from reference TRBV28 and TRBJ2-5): DVKVTQSSRYLVKRTGEKVFLECVQDMDHENMFWYRQDPGLGLRLIYFSYDVKMKEKGDIPEGYSVSREKKERFSLILESASTNQTSMYLCASSLCCGRAETQYFGPGTRLLVL.

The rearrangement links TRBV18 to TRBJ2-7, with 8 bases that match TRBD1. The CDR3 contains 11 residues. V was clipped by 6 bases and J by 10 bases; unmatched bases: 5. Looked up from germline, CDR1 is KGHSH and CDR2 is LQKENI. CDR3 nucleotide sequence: TGTGCCAGCTCGCCTGGACAGGGTCAGTACTTC. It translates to CASSPGQGQYF.

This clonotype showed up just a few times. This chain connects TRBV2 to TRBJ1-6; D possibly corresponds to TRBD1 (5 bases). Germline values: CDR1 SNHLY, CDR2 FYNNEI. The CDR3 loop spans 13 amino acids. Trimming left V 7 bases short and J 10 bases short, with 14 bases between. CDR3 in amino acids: CASIRGISSPLHF. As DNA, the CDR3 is TGTGCCAGCATCCGGGGGATCAGCTCACCCCTCCACTTT. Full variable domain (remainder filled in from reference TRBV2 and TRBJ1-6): EPEVTQTPSHQVTQMGQEVILRCVPISNHLYFYWYRQILGQKVEFLVSFYNNEISEKSEIFDDQFSVERPDGSNFTLKIRSTKLEDSAMYFCASIRGISSPLHFGNGTRLTVT.

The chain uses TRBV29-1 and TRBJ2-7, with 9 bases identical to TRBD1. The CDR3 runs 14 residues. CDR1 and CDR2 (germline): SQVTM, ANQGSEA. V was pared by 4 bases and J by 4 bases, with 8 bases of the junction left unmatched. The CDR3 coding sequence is TGCAGCGTTGCCCGACAGGGGGGGATGTACGAGCAGTACTTC. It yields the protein CSVARQGGMYEQYF.

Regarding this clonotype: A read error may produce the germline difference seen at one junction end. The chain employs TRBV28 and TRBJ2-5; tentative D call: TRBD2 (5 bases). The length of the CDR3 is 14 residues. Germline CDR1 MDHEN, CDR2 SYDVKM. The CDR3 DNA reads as TGTGCCTGCAGTTTTTTTAGAGCGGAAGAGACCCAGTACTTC. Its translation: CACSFFRAEETQYF. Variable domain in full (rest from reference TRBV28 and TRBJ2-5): DVKVTQSSRYLVKRTGEKVFLECVQDMDHENMFWYRQDPGLGLRLIYFSYDVKMKEKGDIPEGYSVSREKKERFSLILESASTNQTSMYLCACSFFRAEETQYFGPGTRLLVL.

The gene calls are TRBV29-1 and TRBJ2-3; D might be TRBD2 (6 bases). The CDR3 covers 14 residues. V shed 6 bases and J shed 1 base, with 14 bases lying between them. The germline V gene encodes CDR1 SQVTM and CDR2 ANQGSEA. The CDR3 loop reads CSVGGAAGTDTQYF. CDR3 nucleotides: TGCAGCGTGGGGGGTGCCGCTGGCACAGATACGCAGTATTTT.

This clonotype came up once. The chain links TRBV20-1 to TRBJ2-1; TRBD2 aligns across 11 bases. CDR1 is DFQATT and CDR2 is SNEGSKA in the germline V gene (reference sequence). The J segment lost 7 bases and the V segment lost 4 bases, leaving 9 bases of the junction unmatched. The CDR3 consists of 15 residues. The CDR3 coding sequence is TGCAGTGCTACCCCGCTAGCGGGGGGTGGAAATGAGCAGTTCTTC. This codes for CSATPLAGGGNEQFF.

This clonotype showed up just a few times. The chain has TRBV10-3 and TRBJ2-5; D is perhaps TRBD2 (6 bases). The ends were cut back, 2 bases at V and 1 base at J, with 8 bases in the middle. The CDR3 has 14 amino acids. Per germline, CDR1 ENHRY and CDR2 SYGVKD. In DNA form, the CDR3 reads TGTGCCATCAGTGAGACTAGCCGCCAAGAGACCCAGTACTTC. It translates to CAISETSRQETQYF.

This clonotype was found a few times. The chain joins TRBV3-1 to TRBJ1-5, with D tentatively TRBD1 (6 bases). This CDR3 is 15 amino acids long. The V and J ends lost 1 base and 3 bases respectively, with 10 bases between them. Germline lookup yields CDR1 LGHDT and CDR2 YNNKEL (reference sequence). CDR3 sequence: CASSQGQVNNQPQHF. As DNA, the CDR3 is TGTGCCAGCAGCCAAGGACAGGTAAACAATCAGCCCCAGCATTTT.

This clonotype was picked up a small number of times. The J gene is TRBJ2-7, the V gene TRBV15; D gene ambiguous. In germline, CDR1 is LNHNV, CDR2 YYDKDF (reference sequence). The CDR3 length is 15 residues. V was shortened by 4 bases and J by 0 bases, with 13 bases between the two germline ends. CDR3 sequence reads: CATSKTAYSSYEQYF. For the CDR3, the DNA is TGTGCCACCAGCAAAACGGCGTATAGCTCCTACGAGCAGTACTTC.

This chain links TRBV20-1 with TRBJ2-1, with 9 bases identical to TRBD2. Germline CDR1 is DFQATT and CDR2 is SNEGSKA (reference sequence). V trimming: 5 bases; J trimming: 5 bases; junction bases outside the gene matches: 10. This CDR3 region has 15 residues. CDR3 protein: CSAEIAGATHNEQFF. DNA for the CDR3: TGCAGTGCTGAAATAGCGGGGGCCACACACAATGAGCAGTTCTTC.

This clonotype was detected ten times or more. This CDR3 is CSVMSRYYNEQFF. CDR3 coding DNA: TGCAGCGTTATGTCGCGGTACTACAATGAGCAGTTCTTC. V is TRBV29-1 and J is TRBJ2-1; no clear D. Trimming left V 5 bases short and J 3 bases short, with 11 bases between. The germline V gene has CDR1 SQVTM and CDR2 ANQGSEA. The CDR3 loop spans 13 amino acids.

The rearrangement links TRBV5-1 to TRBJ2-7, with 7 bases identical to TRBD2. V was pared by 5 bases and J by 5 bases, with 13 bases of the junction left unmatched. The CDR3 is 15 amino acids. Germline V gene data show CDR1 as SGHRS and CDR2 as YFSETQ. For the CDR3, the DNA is TGCGCCAGCAGTTACGGCCCCCAAACTAGCGACGAGCAGTACTTC. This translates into CASSYGPQTSDEQYF.

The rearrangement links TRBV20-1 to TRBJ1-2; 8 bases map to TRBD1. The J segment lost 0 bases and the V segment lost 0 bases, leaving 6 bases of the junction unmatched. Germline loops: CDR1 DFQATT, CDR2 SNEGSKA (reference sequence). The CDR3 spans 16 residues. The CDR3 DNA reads TGCAGTGCTAGAGATATCGGGGGACAGGCTAACTATGGCTACACCTTC. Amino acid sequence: CSARDIGGQANYGYTF.

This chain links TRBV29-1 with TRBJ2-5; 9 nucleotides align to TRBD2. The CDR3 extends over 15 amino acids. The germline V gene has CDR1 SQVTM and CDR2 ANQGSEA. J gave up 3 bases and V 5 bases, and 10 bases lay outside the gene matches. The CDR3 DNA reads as TGCAGCGTTCCCACTAGCGGGCGGACAAAAGAGACCCAGTACTTC. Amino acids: CSVPTSGRTKETQYF.

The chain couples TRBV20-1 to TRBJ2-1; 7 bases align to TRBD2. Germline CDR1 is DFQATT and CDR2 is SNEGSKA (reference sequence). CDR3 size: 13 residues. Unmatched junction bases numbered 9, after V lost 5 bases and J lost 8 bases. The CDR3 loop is CSALGLGTHEQFF. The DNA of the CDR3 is TGCAGTGCTCTTGGACTAGGGACCCATGAGCAGTTCTTC.

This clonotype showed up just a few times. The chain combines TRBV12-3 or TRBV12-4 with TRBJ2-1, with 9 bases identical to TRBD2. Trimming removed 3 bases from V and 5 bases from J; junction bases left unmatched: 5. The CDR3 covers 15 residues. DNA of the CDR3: TGTGCCAGCAGTTTTTTGGCGGGAGGGGACAATGAGCAGTTCTTC. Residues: CASSFLAGGDNEQFF.

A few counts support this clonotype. The CDR3 DNA follows: TGCGCCAGCAGCGCCGGGACTAGCGGGAGCGTGCGGTACTTC. Encoded protein: CASSAGTSGSVRYF. V and J are TRBV5-1 and TRBJ2-7; TRBD2 matches at 14 bases. Trimming at V came to 4 bases and at J to 12 bases, leaving 9 bases not matched to a gene. In germline, CDR1 is SGHRS, CDR2 YFSETQ. The CDR3 has 14 residues.

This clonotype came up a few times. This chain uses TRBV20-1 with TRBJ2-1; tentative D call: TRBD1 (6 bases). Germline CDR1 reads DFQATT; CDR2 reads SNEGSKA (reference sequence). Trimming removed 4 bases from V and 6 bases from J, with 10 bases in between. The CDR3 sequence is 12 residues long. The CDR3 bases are TGCAGTGCTACCACAGGGACCAATGAGCAGTTCTTC. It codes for CSATTGTNEQFF.